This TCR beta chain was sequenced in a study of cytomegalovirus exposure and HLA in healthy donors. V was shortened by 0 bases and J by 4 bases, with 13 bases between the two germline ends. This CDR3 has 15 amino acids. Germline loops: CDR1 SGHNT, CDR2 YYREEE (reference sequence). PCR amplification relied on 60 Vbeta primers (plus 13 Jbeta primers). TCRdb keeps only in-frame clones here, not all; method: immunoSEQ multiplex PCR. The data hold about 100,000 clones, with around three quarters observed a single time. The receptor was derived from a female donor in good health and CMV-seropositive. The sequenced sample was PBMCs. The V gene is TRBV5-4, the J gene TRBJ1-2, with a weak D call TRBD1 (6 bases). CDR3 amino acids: CASSLGGQGAYGYTF. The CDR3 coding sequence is TGTGCCAGCAGCTTGGGGGGGCAGGGTGCCTATGGCTACACCTTC.